These 21 T cell receptor beta chains share one sample of origin, sequenced in a study of tumor-infiltrating lymphocytes in primary liver carcinoma. TCR beta cDNA came from about 470 ng total RNA, primed with a constant-region primer. Slightly modified ARM-PCR with three nested multiplex PCR rounds yielded TCR beta libraries. It was with TRBV1-TRBV30 forward primers and a C-beta reverse primer that the first two PCR rounds were run, at approximately 10 cycles each. TCRdb processed the multiplex PCR reads anew with MiXCR; each CDR3 protein has one entry. The table includes 330,000 or so distinct CDR3 sequences, almost 65% detected once. Germline DNA was extracted too, while blood RNA derived from unsorted whole blood. Sequencing used peripheral blood. These TCRs come from a middle-aged man with primary liver carcinoma and hepatitis B virus infection.

The sample holds a few counts of this clonotype. This chain links TRBV7-9 with TRBJ2-1; a weak D match, TRBD1 (7 bases). The CDR3 covers 12 residues. Germline loops: CDR1 SEHNR, CDR2 FQNEAQ (reference sequence). The V end was cut by 3 bases, the J end by 8 bases, with 8 bases between. The CDR3 DNA sequence: TGTGCCAGCAGCTTCAGGGGGGATGAGCAGTTCTTC. This gives the protein CASSFRGDEQFF.

The chain carries TRBV28 and TRBJ2-7; D is possibly TRBD2 (5 bases). Germline V lookup: CDR1 MDHEN, CDR2 SYDVKM. V lost 7 bases to trimming and J lost 2 bases, with 15 bases between them. This CDR3 has 14 amino acids. CDR3 amino acids: CASTPNLAAYEQYF. CDR3 DNA sequence: TGTGCCAGCACACCAAATCTAGCCGCCTACGAGCAGTACTTC.

Only one count was recorded for this clonotype. Relative to the germline gene, one junction end is altered; a read error may explain this. The rearrangement joins TRBV5-6 to TRBJ2-7; D gene uncertain. The CDR3 has 17 residues. CDR1 is SGHDT and CDR2 is YYEEEE in the germline V gene. In nucleotides, the CDR3 is TGTGCCAGCAACTTGCTAACGGCGTTTGAACTATCGGAAGAGCAGTACTTC. Translated: CASNLLTAFELSEEQYF. Variable domain in full (rest from reference TRBV5-6 and TRBJ2-7): DAGVTQSPTHLIKTRGQQVTLRCSPKSGHDTVSWYQQALGQGPQFIFQYYEEEERQRGNFPDRFSGHQFPNYSSELNVNALLLGDSALYLCASNLLTAFELSEEQYFGPGTRLTVT.

To note about this clonotype: A read error may be the cause here, since a much bigger clone is one base away. The rearrangement links TRBV4-1 to TRBJ2-3; D possibly corresponds to TRBD2 (5 bases). This CDR3 spans 17 amino acids. The germline gives CDR1 MGHRA, CDR2 YSYEKL. V lost 0 bases, J lost 0 bases, and 13 bases lay in between. The DNA of the CDR3 is TGCGCCAGCAGCCAAGATAGAGGCGCGGGCAGCACAGATACGCAGTATTTT. Translating gives CASSQDRGAGSTDTQYF.

For this clonotype: This may arise from a read error, as a much more abundant clone is one base away. This chain links TRBV6-2 or TRBV6-3 with TRBJ2-1; D is unresolved. This CDR3 comprises 12 residues. Germline values: CDR1 MNHEY, CDR2 SVGEGT. The CDR3 protein is CASSPLFNEHFF. In nucleotides, the CDR3 is TGTGCCAGCAGTCCGTTGTTTAATGAGCATTTCTTC.

This clonotype was detected only once. It may be a read error: a sequence one base away is much more abundant. J is TRBJ2-1 and V is TRBV4-3; D possibly matches TRBD1 or TRBD2 (6 bases each). CDR1 LGHNA and CDR2 YSLEER come from the germline V gene. The CDR3 contains 18 residues. CDR3 coding DNA: TGCGACAGCAGCCAAGAGTGGGCAGGGGAGGCCCAAAACAATGAGCAGTTCTTC. It encodes CDSSQEWAGEAQNNEQFF.

V usage is TRBV24-1 and J usage is TRBJ2-2; 11 positions agree with TRBD1. Germline CDR1 KGHDR, CDR2 SFDVKD. The CDR3 has 16 amino acids. Unmatched junction bases numbered 7, after V lost 4 bases and J lost 7 bases. The CDR3 nucleotides are TGTGCCACCAGTGACCCACCGGGACAGGGGGTCGGGGAGCTGTTTTTT. Translated, it gives CATSDPPGQGVGELFF.

Concerning this clonotype: The junction and the germline gene differ at one end; a read error may be behind it. The rearrangement links TRBV13 to TRBJ2-7; D is perhaps TRBD2 (6 bases). The germline V gene has CDR1 PRHDT and CDR2 FYEKMQ (reference sequence). CDR3 length: 18 amino acids. As DNA, the CDR3 is TGTGCCAGCAGCTTAGGCCTCTCGGGAGCCTTCGCTAACTACGAGCAATACTTC. It encodes CASSLGLSGAFANYEQYF.

On this clonotype: The CDR3 end shows no conserved phenylalanine or tryptophan, and so a read error is likely. This chain uses TRBV28 with TRBJ2-5; 7 bases align to TRBD2. The length of the CDR3 is 15 residues. The ends lost 7 bases at V and 4 bases at J; junction bases unmatched: 12. Germline V gene lookup returns CDR1 MDHEN and CDR2 SYDVKM. CDR3 in amino acids: CASTERREIIETQYL. CDR3 sequence (DNA): TGTGCCAGCACTGAAAGGCGGGAGATCATAGAGACCCAGTACCTC.

Notes on this clonotype: Just one base apart from a much larger clone, this may be a read error. The chain is built from TRBV5-4 and TRBJ2-2; the D call may be TRBD1 or TRBD2 (5 bases each). CDR3 length equals 16 residues. The germline V gene encodes CDR1 SGHNT and CDR2 YYREEE (reference sequence). The DNA for the CDR3 is TGTGCCGGCAGCTTGGCGGGCAGGGCCGGGGCCGGGGAGCTGTTTTTT. Amino acid sequence: CAGSLAGRAGAGELFF.

There are many counts of this clonotype. CDR3 nucleotides: TGCAGCGCAGTGGGCCTAACGAATCCCCACGAGCAGTACTTC. Its translation: CSAVGLTNPHEQYF. The V call is TRBV29-1, the J call TRBJ2-7, with D hard to call. Germline V gives CDR1 SQVTM, CDR2 ANQGSEA. This CDR3 contains 14 residues. Trimming stripped 7 bases from V and 5 bases from J, with 21 bases between.

Worth noting for this clonotype: The germline gene is not matched at one end of the junction; a read error may be the cause. The CDR3 reads CASRYSAPGLAGGPGTDTQYF. CDR3 nucleotide sequence: TGTGCCAGCAGATACTCCGCCCCTGGACTAGCGGGAGGGCCTGGGACAGATACGCAGTATTTT. The chain carries TRBV6-2 or TRBV6-3 and TRBJ2-3, with 15 bases aligning to TRBD2. The CDR3 runs to 21 residues. The germline V gene has CDR1 MNHEY and CDR2 SVGEGT.

The J gene is TRBJ2-1, the V gene TRBV29-1; 8 bases agree with TRBD2. The germline gives CDR1 SQVTM, CDR2 ANQGSEA. This CDR3 has 14 amino acids. V shed 8 bases and J 0 bases; nucleotides not matched to a gene: 6. CDR3 DNA sequence: TGCAGCAGAGGAAGCGGGGGCTCCTACAATGAGCAGTTCTTC. Translation: CSRGSGGSYNEQFF.

The V call is TRBV5-1, the J call TRBJ1-6, with no clear D. The CDR3 length is 17 residues. The ends were cut back, 4 bases at V and 4 bases at J, with 18 bases in the middle. Germline lookup yields CDR1 SGHRS and CDR2 YFSETQ. CDR3 residues: CASSAALDWRYNSPLHF. In DNA form, the CDR3 reads TGCGCCAGCAGCGCTGCCCTGGACTGGCGTTATAATTCACCCCTCCACTTT.

This clonotype was observed once. This sequence may be a read error, since a much larger clone differs from it by one base. The chain employs TRBV28 and TRBJ1-4, with unresolved D. Germline lookup yields CDR1 MDHEN and CDR2 SYDVKM. The CDR3 is 11 residues long. V was clipped by 7 bases and J by 8 bases, with 8 bases between them. The CDR3: CASIEGEKLFF. CDR3 sequence (DNA): TGTGCCAGCATCGAAGGGGAAAAACTGTTTTTT.

This clonotype was detected once. This may be a read error: a much more frequent sequence differs by one nucleotide. The genes are TRBV6-1 and TRBJ1-1, with D possibly TRBD1 on 6 matching bases. The germline gives CDR1 MNHNS, CDR2 SASEGT. The CDR3 is made up of 14 amino acids. The V gene lost 6 bases and the J gene lost 4 bases, with 15 bases spanning the gap. DNA of the CDR3: TGTGCCAGCAGGCCCGGGACATGGGTCACTGAAGCTTTCTTT. It specifies CASRPGTWVTEAFF.

This clonotype was detected many times. The chain has TRBV6-2 or TRBV6-3 and TRBJ2-6; D unresolved. V lost 6 bases and J 4 bases, leaving 19 bases between the germline ends. Germline V gene data show CDR1 as MNHEY and CDR2 as SVGEGT. This CDR3 is 17 amino acids long. This CDR3 reads CASRRPTLAEGANVLTF. Here the CDR3 DNA reads TGTGCCAGCAGACGCCCGACTCTTGCGGAAGGGGCCAACGTCCTGACTTTC.

As concerns this clonotype: The junction and the germline gene differ at one end; a read error may be behind it. The chain employs TRBV6-2 or TRBV6-3 and TRBJ2-7; 7 bases fit TRBD2. Germline lookup yields CDR1 MNHEY and CDR2 SVGEGT. The CDR3 has 15 residues. CDR3 bases: TGTGCAAGCAGACCAAACGGGGGGACGTTGTACGAGCAGTACTTC. As protein: CASRPNGGTLYEQYF.

The genes are TRBV28 and TRBJ2-7; a possible D gene is TRBD1 (6 bases). Trimming took off 6 bases at V and 4 bases at J, with 13 bases between the two ends. The CDR3 sequence is 13 residues long. The germline V gene has CDR1 MDHEN and CDR2 SYDVKM. The DNA for the CDR3 is TGTGCCAGCAGAACTACAGGGAGATACGAGCAGTACTTC. Its translation: CASRTTGRYEQYF.

The chain recombines TRBV28 with TRBJ2-3, with a possible D match to TRBD1 (6 bases). Germline CDR1 reads MDHEN; CDR2 reads SYDVKM. This CDR3 is 17 amino acids long. The V end lost 8 bases, the J end lost 3 bases, and 24 bases lay between the germline ends. This chain's CDR3 is CASGPAGQGSSTDTQYF. CDR3 bases: TGTGCCAGCGGTCCAGCCGGCCAGGGGAGCAGTACAGATACGCAGTATTTT.

Of note for this clonotype: Germline is not matched at one junction end, which may reflect a read error. V is TRBV5-1 and J is TRBJ2-1; either TRBD1 or TRBD2 may fit D (5 bases each). This CDR3 is built from 18 residues. In germline, CDR1 is SGHRS, CDR2 YFSETQ. In DNA, the CDR3 is TGCGCCGGCAGCTCTGGAGCGGACATTTTTAGCTCCTACAATGAGCAGTTCTTC. Protein: CAGSSGADIFSSYNEQFF.